The clone carrying this TCR beta chain is medium-sized. Trimming removed 0 bases from V and 5 bases from J, with 10 bases in between. This CDR3 has 14 amino acids. Germline loops: CDR1 SGHNT, CDR2 YYREEE (reference sequence). This specimen belongs to a study of graft-versus-host responses after intestinal transplantation. Study-wide points: Peak GvH clone levels in circulation were associated with early post-transplant HvG declines.

Here immunoSEQ multiplex PCR was the method, and the copy in TCRdb shows in-frame clones only, minus some. The sample lists under 9,500 clones, about 30% occurring once. This receptor was obtained from a human patient who was an organ donor for intestinal transplantation. This rearrangement joins TRBV5-4 to TRBJ2-3, with D possibly matching TRBD1 (5 bases). The sample consisted of alloreactive CD4+ T cells from a mixed lymphocyte reaction culture, taken before transplantation. The subset here: CFSE-low proliferating T cells sorted from approximately six-day pre-transplant mixed lymphocyte reaction (GvH or HvG direction). The CDR3 nucleotides are TGTGCCAGCAGCTTGGGGATTAGGGGAGATACGCAGTATTTT. Translation gives CASSLGIRGDTQYF.